This T cell receptor beta chain was recorded in a study of T cells in women clearing cervical HPV infection. About the study: Case blood was drawn when the lesion was first found; control blood after infection became undetectable.

Trimming removed 11 bases at V and 1 base at J, with 11 bases between. Germline V lookup: CDR1 LNHDA, CDR2 SQIVND (reference sequence). The length of the CDR3 is 12 residues. Findings of the study overall: Repertoire richness, not evenness, was significantly elevated in CIN3+ cases versus controls. Associations may precede or follow infection; HPV-specific or memory T cells were not isolated. Combining TCR richness with V gene abundances gave 0.65 to 0.85 AUC.

Produced via immunoSEQ multiplex PCR; TCRdb's table is partial and in-frame only. Its clone listing holds 25,000 to 35,000 clones. With regard to this clone: Its antigen is not known. The read terminates 3 residues ahead of where the CDR3 ends, so the germline J gene completes it.

This sequence joins TRBV19 and TRBJ1-1; TRBD1 might be the D (5 bases). The sequence derives from a woman aged 18 to 69 with a cervical HPV16 infection that either progressed to CIN3+ or cleared (not recorded which). The source material was blood buffy coat. CDR3 DNA (partial): TGTGCCGCTGGGAGGGGGAACACTGAA. Its protein product is CAAGRGNTE. The complete CDR3 reads CAAGRGNTEAFF.